This record looks at one TCR beta chain sequence and its context. From germline, CDR1 is SGHRS and CDR2 YFSETQ. V was cut by 3 bases and J by 0 bases, with 15 bases left in between. The CDR3 has 16 residues. The data are from a study of T-cell memory formation after mild COVID-19. TCR alpha and TCR beta cDNA libraries with sample barcodes and UMIs came from 5'RACE using constant-segment primers. Using its own MiXCR run on the 5' RACE reads, TCRdb lists one record per CDR3 protein. The top ten clones hold roughly 3.8% of a sample with about 180,000 distinct CDR3 sequences, 18% of them seen once. Sequencing was done on a sample of PBMCs or a T cell subset sorted from them (not recorded which). The chain is built from TRBV5-1 and TRBJ1-1; a weak D match, TRBD1 (5 bases). This receptor was taken from a man younger than 30 who had mild COVID-19 (a few samples of this study predate the infection). Cell type and time point are not known. CDR3 sequence (DNA): TGCGCCAGCAGCTCCCCCGCCGGACACTTGAACACTGAAGCTTTCTTT. Translated, it gives CASSSPAGHLNTEAFF. Full variable domain (rest looked up from reference TRBV5-1 and TRBJ1-1): KAGVTQTPRYLIKTRGQQVTLSCSPISGHRSVSWYQQTPGQGLQFLFEYFSETQRNKGNFPGRFSGRQFSNSRSEMNVSTLELGDSALYLCASSSPAGHLNTEAFFGQGTRLTVV.